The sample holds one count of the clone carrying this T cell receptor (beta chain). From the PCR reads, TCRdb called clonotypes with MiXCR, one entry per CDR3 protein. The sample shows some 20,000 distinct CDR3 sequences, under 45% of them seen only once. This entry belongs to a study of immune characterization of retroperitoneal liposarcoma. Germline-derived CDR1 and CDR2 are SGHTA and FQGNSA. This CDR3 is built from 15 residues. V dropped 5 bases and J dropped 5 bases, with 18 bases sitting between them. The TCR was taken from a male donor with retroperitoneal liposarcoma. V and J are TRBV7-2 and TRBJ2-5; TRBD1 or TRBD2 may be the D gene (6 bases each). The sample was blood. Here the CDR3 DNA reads TGTGCCAGCAGCCGTAGGGGGAGGAACGACGAGACCCAGTACTTC. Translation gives CASSRRGRNDETQYF.